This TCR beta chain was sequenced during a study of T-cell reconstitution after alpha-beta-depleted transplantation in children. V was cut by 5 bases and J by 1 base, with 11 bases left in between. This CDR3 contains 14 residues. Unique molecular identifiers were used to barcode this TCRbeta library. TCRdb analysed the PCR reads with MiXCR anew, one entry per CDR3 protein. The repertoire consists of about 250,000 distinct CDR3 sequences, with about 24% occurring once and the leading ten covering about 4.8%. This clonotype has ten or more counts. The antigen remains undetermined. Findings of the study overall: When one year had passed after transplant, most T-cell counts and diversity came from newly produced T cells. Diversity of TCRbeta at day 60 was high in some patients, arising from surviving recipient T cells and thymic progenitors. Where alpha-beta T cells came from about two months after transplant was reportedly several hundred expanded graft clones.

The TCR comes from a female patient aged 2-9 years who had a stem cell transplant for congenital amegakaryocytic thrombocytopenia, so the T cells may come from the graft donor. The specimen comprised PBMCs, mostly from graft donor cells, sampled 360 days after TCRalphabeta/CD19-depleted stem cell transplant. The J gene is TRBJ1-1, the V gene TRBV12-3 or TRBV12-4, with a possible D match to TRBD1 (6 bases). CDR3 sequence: CASSRETGNTEAFF. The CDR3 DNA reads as TGTGCCAGCAGTCGAGAGACAGGGAACACTGAAGCTTTCTTT.